This passage covers 7 T cell receptor beta chains from one sample sequenced in a study of blood T cell repertoires in COVID-19. The data were produced by immunoSEQ multiplex PCR, yet TCRdb's version contains in-frame clones alone and is incomplete. The data contain roughly 68,000 clones, approximately 79% of them seen just once; the ten biggest clones take up approximately 9.2%. Sequenced input: peripheral blood. The receptors were sampled from a woman between 50 and 59 years old with acute or convalescent COVID-19.

V usage is TRBV18 and J usage is TRBJ1-2; D not certain. V was pared by 5 bases and J by 3 bases, with 10 bases between. Germline loops: CDR1 KGHSH, CDR2 LQKENI. This CDR3 region has 13 residues. The CDR3 coding sequence is TGTGCCAGCTCATCTCCGCGTGACTATGGCTACACCTTC. Amino acid sequence: CASSSPRDYGYTF.

The V gene is TRBV7-2, the J gene TRBJ2-2; D gene unclear. The germline CDR1 and CDR2 sequences are SGHTA and FQGNSA. This CDR3 is built from 13 residues. Between the trimmed V and J ends, which lost 1 base and 7 bases, there was a span of 7 bases. The CDR3 sequence: CASSLDPSGELFF. The CDR3 nucleotides are TGTGCCAGCAGCTTAGACCCTAGCGGGGAGCTGTTTTTT. Complete variable domain (other parts from reference TRBV7-2 and TRBJ2-2): GAGVSQSPSNKVTEKGKDVELRCDPISGHTALYWYRQSLGQGLEFLIYFQGNSAPDKSGLPSDRFSAERTGGSVSTLTIQRTQQEDSAVYLCASSLDPSGELFFGEGSRLTVL.

The rearrangement uses TRBV4-1 and TRBJ2-5, with TRBD2 matching 12 bases. Germline values: CDR1 MGHRA, CDR2 YSYEKL. With V trimmed by 3 bases and J by 2 bases, 4 bases remained unmatched. The CDR3 consists of 16 residues. CDR3 in amino acids: CASSQSGLAGQETQYF. The CDR3 region has the DNA TGCGCCAGCAGCCAGAGCGGACTAGCGGGGCAAGAGACCCAGTACTTC.

The chain couples TRBV7-2 to TRBJ2-2, with 7 bases lining up with TRBD1. Germline V CDR1 and CDR2: SGHTA, FQGNSA. After removal of 7 bases from V and 9 bases from J, the junction contained 14 bases not matched to a gene. This CDR3 is 15 amino acids long. CDR3 sequence: CASTLIQGFGRELFF. The CDR3 DNA reads as TGTGCCAGCACCCTGATACAGGGGTTTGGCCGGGAGCTGTTTTTT.

The chain has TRBV7-2 and TRBJ2-5, with TRBD1 identical over 8 bases. Germline V gene data show CDR1 as SGHTA and CDR2 as FQGNSA. The ends lost 5 bases at V and 0 bases at J; junction bases unmatched: 8. The CDR3 has 16 residues. The chain's CDR3 is CASSGGQGMYQETQYF. CDR3 DNA sequence: TGTGCCAGCAGCGGAGGACAGGGCATGTACCAAGAGACCCAGTACTTC. The full variable domain, its missing parts supplied by reference TRBV7-2 and TRBJ2-5, is GAGVSQSPSNKVTEKGKDVELRCDPISGHTALYWYRQSLGQGLEFLIYFQGNSAPDKSGLPSDRFSAERTGGSVSTLTIQRTQQEDSAVYLCASSGGQGMYQETQYFGPGTRLLVL.

CDR3 in amino acids: CASSQGSQINYGYTF. As DNA, the CDR3 is TGTGCCAGCAGCCAAGGCTCGCAGATTAACTATGGCTACACCTTC. The chain employs TRBV3-1 (or the pseudogene TRBV3-2) and TRBJ1-2; D unresolved. The CDR3 spans 15 residues. V was clipped by 1 base and J by 1 base, with 10 bases between them. Germline V gives CDR1 LGHDT, CDR2 YNNKEL (reference sequence).

The chain couples TRBV3-1 (or the pseudogene TRBV3-2) to TRBJ1-2, with unresolved D. The CDR3 is 12 amino acids. Germline CDR1 reads LGHDT; CDR2 reads YNNKEL (reference sequence). Trimming took 3 bases from V and 4 from J, leaving 6 bases between them. The CDR3 loop reads CASSQRAYGYTF. The CDR3 DNA is TGTGCCAGCAGCCAGAGAGCCTATGGCTACACCTTC.